What follows are 3 T cell receptor beta chains derived from one specimen sequenced in a study of OX40 agonist ivuxolimab in advanced cancers. Using immunoSEQ multiplex PCR, the repertoire was profiled, and TCRdb retains in-frame clones only, with some absent. Here the sample spans tens of thousands of clones, over 80% being singletons. Specimen: CD4+ or CD8+ T cells sorted from blood, collected in a trial of the OX40 agonist ivuxolimab. These receptor sequences come from an adult with an advanced solid tumor such as melanoma, head and neck, liver or kidney cancer.

The rearrangement links TRBV5-1 to TRBJ1-1; D is unresolved. This CDR3 spans 14 amino acids. Trimming cost V 0 bases and J 4 bases, with 10 bases left between them. Per germline, CDR1 SGHRS and CDR2 YFSETQ. CDR3 sequence reads: CASSLGGLPTEAFF. The CDR3 coding sequence is TGCGCCAGCAGCTTGGGTGGGCTTCCCACTGAAGCTTTCTTT.

The chain has TRBV5-6 and TRBJ2-7; 8 bases agree with TRBD1. Germline CDR1 reads SGHDT; CDR2 reads YYEEEE. There are 13 residues in the CDR3. Trimming cost V 4 bases and J 3 bases; bases outside gene matches: 3. The CDR3 bases are TGTGCCAGCAGCAACAGGGGGGTCTACGAGCAGTACTTC. Amino acid sequence: CASSNRGVYEQYF. The full variable domain, rest sourced from reference TRBV5-6 and TRBJ2-7, is DAGVTQSPTHLIKTRGQQVTLRCSPKSGHDTVSWYQQALGQGPQFIFQYYEEEERQRGNFPDRFSGHQFPNYSSELNVNALLLGDSALYLCASSNRGVYEQYFGPGTRLTVT.

Regarding this clone: This CDR3 fails to terminate in the conserved phenylalanine or tryptophan, so it likely reflects a read error. The limits of the CDR3 on the DNA are not certain, so only TCRdb's listed CDR3 is given. The V and J genes are TRBV20-1 and TRBJ1-2; the table's D call TRBD1 went unverified against the DNA. CDR1 is DFQATT, CDR2 SNEGSKA, per germline (reference sequence). With termini counted, the CDR3 has 8 amino acids. The CDR3 is CSARGHDY.